This T cell receptor (beta chain) was obtained from a study of Ad26.COV2.S vaccination and SARS-CoV-2 variants. Of note for this clone: Its antigen is not known.

The table came from immunoSEQ multiplex PCR; TCRdb's copy has only in-frame clones and leaves some out. The sample gives around 450,000 clones, roughly 90% of which show up once; 3.6% is in the top ten. Treatment denoted: 19 received Ad26.COV2.S at low or high dose, single or two shots; roughly 5 received placebo; per-sample allocation not given. Day 63 after the first vaccine or placebo injection was the time point for sampling. Findings and caveats of the study: It was reported that spike-specific CD8+ and CD4+ T cell responses were substantially broad after vaccination. Compared with placebo recipients, vaccine recipients had higher spike-specific TCR breadth. Total T cell responses, in the TCR breadth and depth analyses, may have been underestimated.

With 4 bases removed from V and 5 bases from J, the gap between germline ends came to 21 bases. From germline, CDR1 is SGHKS and CDR2 YYEKEE (reference sequence). The CDR3 is 16 residues long. The sequenced sample was peripheral blood, obtained in a trial of Ad26.COV2.S vaccine versus placebo. The TCR comes from a person aged 18-65 years who received the Ad26.COV2.S COVID-19 vaccine or a placebo. The chain uses TRBV5-5 and TRBJ1-1, with TRBD1 as a possible D gene (6 bases). CDR3 sequence (DNA): TGTGCCAGCAGCCCACAGGGTTGGGTGGAAGGGACTGAAGCTTTCTTT. As protein: CASSPQGWVEGTEAFF.